A single sample is the source of the 16 T cell receptor beta chains below, sequenced in a study of T cells in Graves' hyperthyroidism and ophthalmopathy (dated by TCRdb to the late 2010s). Library generation was performed with multiplex PCR. For sequencing, an Illumina HiSeq 2000 was employed. Amplification of TCR beta CDR3 regions was carried out from RNA transcripts. The first round of RT-PCR for the TCR CDR3 was performed with the HTBI primer set and the Qiagen OneStep RT-PCR kit. TCRdb handled the public reads itself, with Q25 trimming in fastp and clone calling in MiXCR, and kept productive beta chains. Here each entry gathers all rows of one CDR3 protein and keeps the most common genes and DNA. The sample table lists around 500,000 distinct CDR3 sequences, roughly 22% of them with a count of one. Around 50% of the sample is held by the ten biggest clonotypes. The source material was blood. Receptors were obtained from a woman aged 65 to 85 with Graves' ophthalmopathy.

The table lists this clonotype with a few counts. DNA for the CDR3: TGCAGCGTTTCCCAGACAGGCTATGGCTACACCTTC. Translating it yields CSVSQTGYGYTF. V is TRBV29-1 and J is TRBJ1-2, with TRBD1 as a possible D gene (6 bases). This CDR3 is built from 12 residues. The V gene's germline CDR1 is SQVTM and CDR2 ANQGSEA. Trimming removed 5 bases from V and 4 bases from J, with 11 bases in between.

The gene calls are TRBV5-1 and TRBJ1-1; D ambiguous. This CDR3 has 13 residues. Germline loops: CDR1 SGHRS, CDR2 YFSETQ. Trimming took 0 bases from V and 6 from J, leaving 9 bases between them. CDR3 bases: TGCGCCAGCAGCTTGGCCGGGGTGGCTGAAGCTTTCTTT. Encoded protein: CASSLAGVAEAFF.

This clonotype was seen repeatedly, ten times or more. V and J are TRBV20-1 and TRBJ1-1; possible D gene TRBD1, 6 bases. The CDR3 runs to 11 residues. Germline CDR1 and CDR2: DFQATT and SNEGSKA (reference sequence). The V gene lost 3 bases and the J gene lost 7 bases, with 9 bases spanning the gap. CDR3 loop: CSASQGREAFF. DNA of the CDR3: TGCAGTGCTAGCCAGGGGCGTGAAGCTTTCTTT.

This clonotype was detected ten times or more. The gene calls are TRBV12-3 or TRBV12-4 and TRBJ1-4; tentative D call: TRBD1 (6 bases). The length of the CDR3 is 17 residues. The V and J ends lost 6 bases and 0 bases respectively, with 17 bases between them. Here the CDR3 DNA reads TGTGCCAGCAGCCCCCCGGGGGCGGCACCAACTAATGAAAAACTGTTTTTT. Residues: CASSPPGAAPTNEKLFF.

To note about this clonotype: With a much larger clone just one base away, this may be a read error. This chain joins TRBV7-2 and TRBJ2-7; TRBD2 might be the D (6 bases). There are 14 residues in the CDR3. CDR1 SGHTA and CDR2 FQGNSA come from the germline V gene. The CDR3, as DNA: TGTCCCAGCAGCCCCGGGACTCGAACCTACGAGCAGTACTTC. Its translation: CPSSPGTRTYEQYF.

This clonotype was seen at least ten times. J is TRBJ1-1 and V is TRBV28; maybe TRBD1 (6 bases). CDR3 size: 15 residues. Germline V gene lookup returns CDR1 MDHEN and CDR2 SYDVKM. V gave up 5 bases and J gave up 4 bases, with 17 bases separating them. Written as DNA, the CDR3 is TGTGCCAGCAGTCCCCGGGGGCAGGGGATCACTGAAGCTTTCTTT. Encoded protein: CASSPRGQGITEAFF.

The chain is built from TRBV7-9 and TRBJ2-1; the D call may be TRBD1 or TRBD2 (6 bases each). The CDR3 is made up of 15 amino acids. Looked up from germline, CDR1 is SEHNR and CDR2 is FQNEAQ (reference sequence). CDR3 amino acids: CASVPGGVSYNEQFF. DNA of the CDR3: TGTGCTAGCGTACCCGGGGGCGTCTCCTACAATGAGCAGTTCTTC. The whole variable domain, filled in from reference TRBV7-9 and TRBJ2-1, reads DTGVSQNPRHKITKRGQNVTFRCDPISEHNRLYWYRQTLGQGPEFLTYFQNEAQLEKSRLLSDRFSAERPKGSFSTLEIQRTEQGDSAMYLCASVPGGVSYNEQFFGPGTRLTVL.

The V and J genes are TRBV9 and TRBJ1-2; 11 bases are a match to TRBD1. CDR3 length equals 14 residues. Germline V gene lookup returns CDR1 SGDLS and CDR2 YYNGEE. The V and J ends lost 3 bases and 4 bases, in that order; junction bases with no gene match: 2. CDR3 amino acids: CASSGGTGGYGYTF. The CDR3 region has the DNA TGTGCCAGCAGCGGAGGGACAGGGGGCTATGGCTACACCTTC.

Details on this clonotype: A clone one base away is much larger, so this may be a read error. This rearrangement joins TRBV12-3 or TRBV12-4 to TRBJ2-7, with D unclear. This CDR3 has 13 residues. V was pared by 7 bases and J by 3 bases, with 13 bases between. CDR3 DNA: TGTGCCAGCAAACCTCACGCAATCTACGAGCAGTACTTC. Residues: CASKPHAIYEQYF.

The rearrangement links TRBV20-1 to TRBJ2-1; 8 bases are shared with TRBD2. Germline V CDR1 and CDR2: DFQATT, SNEGSKA (reference sequence). J gave up 7 bases and V 0 bases, and 8 bases lay outside the gene matches. The CDR3 covers 15 residues. The CDR3 DNA follows: TGCAGTGCTAGAGAACGGGTTAGCGGGAAGAATGAGCAGTTCTTC. This translates into CSARERVSGKNEQFF.

V and J are TRBV19 and TRBJ1-5, with TRBD1 as a possible D gene (5 bases). The CDR3 totals 15 residues. With 6 bases removed from V and 2 bases from J, the gap between germline ends came to 14 bases. Germline V gives CDR1 LNHDA, CDR2 SQIVND (reference sequence). CDR3 nucleotide sequence: TGTGCCAGTAGCAATCGGGGGTTGGGCAATCAGCCCCAGCATTTT. Encoded protein: CASSNRGLGNQPQHF.

This clonotype was observed many times. The chain combines TRBV10-3 with TRBJ2-1, with 10 positions matching TRBD2. Looked up from germline, CDR1 is ENHRY and CDR2 is SYGVKD. There are 16 residues in the CDR3. Trimming cost V 6 bases and J 1 base; bases outside gene matches: 6. CDR3 sequence reads: CAISGSGRGSYNEQFF. Written as DNA, the CDR3 is TGTGCCATCAGCGGGAGCGGGAGGGGGTCCTACAATGAGCAGTTCTTC.

The gene calls are TRBV20-1 and TRBJ2-3; D might be TRBD1 or TRBD2, each matching 5 bases. The CDR3 sequence is 11 residues long. Germline-derived CDR1 and CDR2 are DFQATT and SNEGSKA (reference sequence). CDR3 protein: CTRGSPDTQYF. The CDR3 bases are TGCACTCGGGGCTCGCCGGATACGCAGTATTTT.

This clonotype was counted only a few times. The chain is built from TRBV19 and TRBJ1-6; D ambiguous. Germline-derived CDR1 and CDR2 are LNHDA and SQIVND (reference sequence). Trimming took off 5 bases at V and 1 base at J, with 6 bases between the two ends. The CDR3 sequence is 14 residues long. CDR3 residues: CASSAASYNSPLHF. The CDR3 DNA reads TGTGCCAGTAGTGCAGCATCCTATAATTCACCCCTCCACTTT.

The rearrangement uses TRBV2 and TRBJ2-1; 10 bases map to TRBD1. With V trimmed by 11 bases and J by 0 bases, 10 bases remained unmatched. Germline loops: CDR1 SNHLY, CDR2 FYNNEI. The CDR3 has 16 residues. The CDR3 spells CACSRGTGVSYNEQFF. CDR3 in DNA: TGTGCCTGCTCCCGGGGGACAGGGGTCTCCTACAATGAGCAGTTCTTC.

In its sample, this clonotype was seen a few times. The chain has TRBV6-1 and TRBJ2-5; D not certain. Trimming took 4 bases from V and 1 from J, leaving 13 bases between them. This CDR3 is 15 amino acids long. Germline CDR1 is MNHNS and CDR2 is SASEGT. CDR3 amino acids: CASSAAGVPQETQYF. The CDR3, as DNA: TGTGCCAGCAGTGCGGCCGGCGTACCCCAAGAGACCCAGTACTTC.